The TCR beta chain described here comes from a study of cytomegalovirus exposure and HLA in healthy donors. General study results and limits: Immune exposure information comprised only CMV serostatus. Later genetic work tied a missense DCLRE1C variant to beta-chain V and J trimming. Earlier analysis found most TCR beta V segments productive about 90% or about 30% of the time. Versus the approximately 700-donor mean, an Asian-associated ancestry cluster reportedly showed fewer N-insertions in a later analysis.

With V trimmed by 4 bases and J by 8 bases, 4 bases remained unmatched. Germline CDR1 and CDR2: SGHNT and YYREEE (reference sequence). This CDR3 contains 15 residues. PCR involved 60 Vbeta and 13 Jbeta primers. Clones were sequenced by immunoSEQ multiplex PCR, and TCRdb holds only the in-frame ones, with some missing. The sample includes about 110,000 clones, 70% to 80% seen only once; the top ten take 1.3%. About this clone itself: Its antigen is not identified.

The chain links TRBV5-4 to TRBJ2-2, with 14 bases matching TRBD2. The clonotype was recovered from a man aged 40-49 years in good health and CMV-seronegative. Sequenced sample: PBMCs. The CDR3 DNA sequence: TGTGCCAGCAGCACGGGACTAGCGGGAGCTGGGGAGCTGTTTTTT. Translated: CASSTGLAGAGELFF.